One sample yielded the 14 T cell receptor beta chains listed below, sequenced in a study of blood T cells in healthy people across ages. Using a J-beta primer mix together with a sample-barcoded 5' primer, a second PCR was run for about 6 to 11 cycles. TCRdb processed the 5' RACE reads anew with MiXCR; each CDR3 protein has one entry. The sample shows around 1,500,000 distinct CDR3 sequences, roughly 30% of them seen only once. Sequenced sample: blood. The receptors come from a woman aged 25 to 39 in good health.

This clonotype was counted a few times. Relative to the germline gene, one junction end is altered; a read error may explain this. The V and J genes are TRBV24-1 and TRBJ2-3; D not resolved. CDR3 size: 18 residues. CDR1 is KGHDR and CDR2 is SFDVKD in the germline V gene. The CDR3 DNA reads TGTGTCACCAGTGACACCTACGGACCGTACAGCGGCACAGATACGCAGTATTTT. Protein sequence: CVTSDTYGPYSGTDTQYF.

V is TRBV12-3 or TRBV12-4 and J is TRBJ2-1, with 8 bases identical to TRBD2. This CDR3 is built from 16 residues. V shed 2 bases, J shed 10 bases, and the junction held 13 bases outside the gene matches. The CDR3 DNA sequence: TGTGCCAGCAGTTTAAGTTCACTTGCGGGAGGTCGGGAGCAGTTCTTC. Protein: CASSLSSLAGGREQFF.

This clonotype showed up just a few times. The chain is built from TRBV12-3 or TRBV12-4 and TRBJ2-1; TRBD1 or TRBD2 may be the D gene (7 bases each). With 6 bases removed from V and 6 bases from J, the gap between germline ends came to 18 bases. This CDR3 has 15 residues. The CDR3 region is CASSSSGGGPNEQFF. In nucleotides, the CDR3 is TGTGCCAGCAGCTCTAGCGGAGGGGGCCCCAATGAGCAGTTCTTC.

This clonotype was seen repeatedly, ten times or more. The chain joins TRBV20-1 to TRBJ2-7, with TRBD2 identical over 9 bases. The length of the CDR3 is 14 residues. Germline V gene data show CDR1 as DFQATT and CDR2 as SNEGSKA (reference sequence). With V trimmed by 6 bases and J by 1 base, 7 bases remained unmatched. CDR3 protein: CSAASGGRSYEQYF. The CDR3 coding sequence is TGCAGTGCCGCAAGCGGGGGGCGATCCTACGAGCAGTACTTC.

This clonotype was seen a few times. This rearrangement joins TRBV12-3 or TRBV12-4 to TRBJ1-6; D remains ambiguous. The ends were cut back, 3 bases at V and 10 bases at J, with 13 bases in the middle. CDR3 size: 14 residues. The CDR3 region has the DNA TGTGCCAGCAGTTTGGAGACTACGGGGTCACCCCTCCACTTT. Translation gives CASSLETTGSPLHF.

The rearrangement uses TRBV5-1 and TRBJ2-3; D tentatively fits TRBD1 or TRBD2 (5 bases each). Between the trimmed V and J ends, which lost 4 bases and 3 bases, there was a span of 15 bases. The CDR3 has 15 residues. Germline CDR1 is SGHRS and CDR2 is YFSETQ. CDR3 in amino acids: CASSLEGIKTDTQYF. In nucleotides, the CDR3 is TGCGCCAGCAGCCTTGAGGGGATCAAGACAGATACGCAGTATTTT.

The rearrangement joins TRBV24-1 to TRBJ2-1; TRBD1 matches 7 bases. Germline CDR1 and CDR2: KGHDR and SFDVKD. Trimming removed 9 bases from V and 5 bases from J; junction bases left unmatched: 6. The CDR3 runs 13 residues. The CDR3 DNA follows: TGTGCCACCGGGGGACAGATCAACAATGAGCAGTTCTTC. Its protein product is CATGGQINNEQFF.

This clonotype was seen a handful of times. The CDR3 coding sequence is TGTGCCACCAGCAGACCCCTTGTCGGAGGGCGGGAGACCCAGTACTTC. As protein: CATSRPLVGGRETQYF. V gene TRBV15 combines with J gene TRBJ2-5; D is perhaps TRBD2 (6 bases). The V gene's germline CDR1 is LNHNV and CDR2 YYDKDF (reference sequence). Deletions cut 2 bases from V and 5 bases from J, with 18 bases between. The CDR3 is 16 amino acids.

This clonotype was seen ten or more times. The chain recombines TRBV12-3 or TRBV12-4 with TRBJ2-5, with D perhaps TRBD1 or TRBD2 (6 bases each). This CDR3 has 15 amino acids. Between the trimmed V and J ends, which lost 4 bases and 1 base, there was a span of 13 bases. The CDR3 sequence is CASSSVGGLQETQYF. The DNA of the CDR3 is TGTGCCAGCAGTTCTGTAGGGGGGCTCCAAGAGACCCAGTACTTC.

The chain uses TRBV29-1 and TRBJ1-2; D gene ambiguous. The CDR3 has 11 amino acids. Germline-derived CDR1 and CDR2 are SQVTM and ANQGSEA. Deletions cut 5 bases from V and 5 bases from J, with 9 bases between. The CDR3 loop is CSVQTEYGYTF. The CDR3, as DNA: TGCAGCGTTCAGACGGAATATGGCTACACCTTC.

This clonotype was seen just once. The chain is built from TRBV2 and TRBJ2-1, with unresolved D. Trimming took off 7 bases at V and 7 bases at J, with 14 bases between the two ends. CDR1 and CDR2 from the germline V gene are SNHLY and FYNNEI. The CDR3 covers 13 residues. The CDR3 nucleotides read TGTGCCAGCAATCTAGACGGATCTAATGAGCAGTTCTTC. This encodes CASNLDGSNEQFF.

This clonotype was counted a few times. This chain links TRBV9 with TRBJ2-7, with D possibly being TRBD1 or TRBD2 (5 bases each). Looked up from germline, CDR1 is SGDLS and CDR2 is YYNGEE. The CDR3 loop spans 17 amino acids. The germline V and J ends were trimmed by 1 base and 2 bases, with 19 bases remaining between them. The CDR3 bases are TGTGCCAGCAGCGTAAACCCTGTTGGGCAGGGAGCCTACGAGCAGTACTTC. Its translation is CASSVNPVGQGAYEQYF. Using reference TRBV9 and TRBJ2-7 for the parts outside the CDR3, the full variable domain is DSGVTQTPKHLITATGQRVTLRCSPRSGDLSVYWYQQSLDQGLQFLIQYYNGEERAKGNILERFSAQQFPDLHSELNLSSLELGDSALYFCASSVNPVGQGAYEQYFGPGTRLTVT.

The chain couples TRBV10-3 to TRBJ1-2; D is unclear. Trimming pared 0 bases from V and 8 bases from J, leaving 13 bases between. The CDR3 has 14 residues. From germline, CDR1 is ENHRY and CDR2 SYGVKD. The CDR3 DNA reads TGTGCCATCAGTGAGTCGACAAGGGAGGGAGGCTACACCTTC. This codes for CAISESTREGGYTF.

This clonotype has only a few counts. This chain links TRBV20-1 with TRBJ1-5, with 9 positions matching TRBD1. Germline lookup yields CDR1 DFQATT and CDR2 SNEGSKA (reference sequence). CDR3 length: 16 amino acids. The V segment lost 5 bases and the J segment 1 base; nucleotides outside the gene matches: 9. The chain's CDR3 is CSAPDHRGLSNQPQHF. CDR3 in DNA: TGCAGTGCTCCCGACCACAGGGGGCTAAGCAATCAGCCCCAGCATTTT.